This T cell receptor (beta chain) was captured by sequencing in a study of blood T cell repertoires in COVID-19. The overall study: Collection of acute and convalescent COVID-19 samples took place in the United States, Italy and Spain. T cells, B-cell-depleted T cells, or PBMCs provided the cDNA or gDNA that served as material.

In the original workflow: Amplification of reference gene primers provided the estimated nucleated cell counts. Sequencing was performed with immunoSEQ multiplex PCR; in TCRdb, only in-frame clones are kept and a portion is missing. V, J and clone size reflect that table, while D and trimming were determined from the DNA. The sample contains about 260,000 clones, 85% to 90% of which appear only once. The TCR was taken from a woman aged 40 to 50 who had recovered from COVID-19. The sequenced material came from peripheral blood.

The CDR3 DNA reads TGTGCCAGCAGTACCGTCCCGGGACTAGCGGGGGGTTCCTACGAGCAGTACTTC. This encodes CASSTVPGLAGGSYEQYF. This chain links TRBV6-2 or TRBV6-3 with TRBJ2-7; 15 bases match TRBD2. This CDR3 is built from 18 residues. The germline V gene has CDR1 MNHEY and CDR2 SVGEGT. V was pared by 5 bases and J by 1 base, with 9 bases of the junction left unmatched.